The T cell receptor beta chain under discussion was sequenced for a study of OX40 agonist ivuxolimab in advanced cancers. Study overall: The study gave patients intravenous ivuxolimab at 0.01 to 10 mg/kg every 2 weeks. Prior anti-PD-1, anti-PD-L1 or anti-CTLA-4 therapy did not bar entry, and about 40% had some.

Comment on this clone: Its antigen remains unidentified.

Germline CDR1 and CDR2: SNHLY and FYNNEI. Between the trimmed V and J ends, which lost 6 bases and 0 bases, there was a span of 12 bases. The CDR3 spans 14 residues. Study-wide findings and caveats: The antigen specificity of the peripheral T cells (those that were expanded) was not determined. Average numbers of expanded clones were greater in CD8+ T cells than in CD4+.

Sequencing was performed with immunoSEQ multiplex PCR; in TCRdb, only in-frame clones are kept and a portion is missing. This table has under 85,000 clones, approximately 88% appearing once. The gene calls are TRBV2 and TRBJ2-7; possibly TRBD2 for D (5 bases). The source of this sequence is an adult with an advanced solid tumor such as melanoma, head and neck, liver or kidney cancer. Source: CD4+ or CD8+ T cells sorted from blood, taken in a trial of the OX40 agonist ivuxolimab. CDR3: CASRRDMSSYEQYF. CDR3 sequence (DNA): TGTGCCAGCAGGAGGGATATGTCCTCCTACGAGCAGTACTTC.